One sample yielded the 9 T cell receptor beta chains listed below, sequenced in a study of pediatric ulcerative colitis. Profiling relied on immunoSEQ multiplex PCR, and the TCRdb table lists in-frame clones only, not all of them. The sample yields roughly 19,000 clones, around 74% seen once. The rectum was sampled with one to two pinch biopsies at colonoscopy. Sequencing was performed on gut tissue. The origin of the receptors is a boy between 10 and 17 years old with moderate ulcerative colitis.

The chain has TRBV5-6 and TRBJ2-1; the match to TRBD1 covers 8 bases. Germline V CDR1 and CDR2: SGHDT, YYEEEE. The J segment lost 3 bases and the V segment lost 4 bases, leaving 3 bases of the junction unmatched. The length of the CDR3 is 14 residues. As DNA, the CDR3 is TGTGCCAGCAGCCCGACAGGGGTCTACAATGAGCAGTTCTTC. It codes for CASSPTGVYNEQFF.

CDR3 bases: TGTGCCTGGAGTGTTCAGGGGTTTGGGACCCAGTACTTC. Its protein product is CAWSVQGFGTQYF. The rearrangement links TRBV30 to TRBJ2-5; tentative D call: TRBD1 (6 bases). Germline CDR1 and CDR2: GTSNPN and SVGIG (reference sequence). This CDR3 region has 13 residues. Trimming removed 0 bases at V and 7 bases at J, with 12 bases between.

This clone has only a few counts. The CDR3 loop is CASSPDSNYGYTF. CDR3 coding DNA: TGCGCCAGCAGCCCGGACAGCAACTATGGCTACACCTTC. The chain joins TRBV5-1 to TRBJ1-2, with D tentatively TRBD1 (6 bases). V was trimmed by 4 bases and J by 2 bases, leaving 9 bases between them. The CDR3 extends over 13 amino acids. CDR1 is SGHRS, CDR2 YFSETQ, per germline. The entire variable domain, with the rest obtained from reference TRBV5-1 and TRBJ1-2, is as follows: KAGVTQTPRYLIKTRGQQVTLSCSPISGHRSVSWYQQTPGQGLQFLFEYFSETQRNKGNFPGRFSGRQFSNSRSEMNVSTLELGDSALYLCASSPDSNYGYTFGSGTRLTVV.

The chain links TRBV2 to TRBJ1-2, with 9 bases matching TRBD1. The CDR3 length is 15 residues. Trimming took 2 bases from V and 8 from J; bases not matched to a gene: 9. Germline V gives CDR1 SNHLY, CDR2 FYNNEI. CDR3 loop: CASSESKGQGGGYTF. The CDR3 DNA follows: TGTGCCAGCAGTGAAAGTAAGGGACAGGGAGGCGGCTACACCTTC.

The chain couples TRBV7-2 to TRBJ2-1, with D possibly TRBD2 on 7 matching bases. Per the germline V gene, CDR1 is SGHTA and CDR2 is FQGNSA. CDR3 length: 16 amino acids. V was trimmed by 5 bases and J by 5 bases, leaving 19 bases between them. The CDR3 sequence: CASSPGGGRGHNEQFF. CDR3 bases: TGTGCCAGCAGCCCGGGGGGTGGGCGGGGGCACAATGAGCAGTTCTTC.

This clone occurred a few times. V gene TRBV21-1 combines with J gene TRBJ1-1; the D call of TRBD1 is as the table states it, not checked on the DNA. TRBV21-1 corresponds to a pseudogene. There are 13 residues in the CDR3. CDR3: CANWDRDNTEAFF. The CDR3 DNA reads TGTGCCAACTGGGACAGGGATAACACTGAAGCTTTCTTT.

This chain links TRBV6-6 with TRBJ1-2; TRBD1 aligns across 9 bases. Germline V CDR1 and CDR2: MNHNY, SVGAGI (reference sequence). The CDR3 totals 13 residues. Trimming took 7 bases from V and 7 from J; bases not matched to a gene: 7. The DNA of the CDR3 is TGTGCCAGCAAACTACAGGGGGCTCTTGGCTACACCTTC. Its protein product is CASKLQGALGYTF.

This clone occurred a few times. J is TRBJ2-7 and V is TRBV19; the D is unclear. The CDR3 contains 14 residues. V was trimmed by 3 bases and J by 1 base, leaving 10 bases between them. Looked up from germline, CDR1 is LNHDA and CDR2 is SQIVND (reference sequence). The CDR3 DNA follows: TGTGCCAGTAGTATTTACCGAGAATCCTACGAGCAGTACTTC. Translating it yields CASSIYRESYEQYF.

By share, this clone counts as medium-sized. The chain carries TRBV5-4 and TRBJ2-1; 8 bases agree with TRBD2. V was pared by 0 bases and J by 4 bases, with 6 bases of the junction left unmatched. This CDR3 contains 16 residues. CDR1 and CDR2 from the germline V gene are SGHNT and YYREEE (reference sequence). CDR3 in amino acids: CASSLGSGGVYNEQFF. CDR3 sequence (DNA): TGTGCCAGCAGCTTGGGAAGCGGGGGCGTTTACAATGAGCAGTTCTTC.